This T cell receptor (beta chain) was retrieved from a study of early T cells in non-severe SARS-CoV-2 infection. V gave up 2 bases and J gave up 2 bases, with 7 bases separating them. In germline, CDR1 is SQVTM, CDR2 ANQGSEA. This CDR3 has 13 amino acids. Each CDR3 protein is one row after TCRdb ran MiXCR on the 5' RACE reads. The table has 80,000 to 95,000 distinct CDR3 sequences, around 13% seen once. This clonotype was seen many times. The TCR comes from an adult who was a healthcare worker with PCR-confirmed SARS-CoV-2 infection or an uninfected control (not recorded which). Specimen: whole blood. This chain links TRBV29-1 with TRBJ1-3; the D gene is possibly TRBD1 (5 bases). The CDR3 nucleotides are TGCAGCGTTGAAATGGGGGCTGGAAACACCATATATTTT. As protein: CSVEMGAGNTIYF.